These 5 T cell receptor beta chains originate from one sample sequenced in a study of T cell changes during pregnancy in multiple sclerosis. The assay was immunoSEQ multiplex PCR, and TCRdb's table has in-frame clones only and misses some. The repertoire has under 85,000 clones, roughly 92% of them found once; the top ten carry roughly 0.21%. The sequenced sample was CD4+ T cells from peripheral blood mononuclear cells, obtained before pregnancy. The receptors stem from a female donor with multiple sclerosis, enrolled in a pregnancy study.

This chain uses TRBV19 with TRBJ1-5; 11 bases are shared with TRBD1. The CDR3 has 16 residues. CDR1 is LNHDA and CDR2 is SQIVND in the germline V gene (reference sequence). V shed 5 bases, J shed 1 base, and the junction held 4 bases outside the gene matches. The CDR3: CASSPRTGGSNQPQHF. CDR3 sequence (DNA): TGTGCCAGTAGTCCACGGACAGGGGGCAGCAATCAGCCCCAGCATTTT.

CDR3 in amino acids: CAWSQDPGGTGTDTQYF. The CDR3 bases are TGTGCCTGGAGTCAGGATCCGGGGGGAACAGGCACAGATACGCAGTATTTT. The rearrangement joins TRBV30 to TRBJ2-3; the match to TRBD2 covers 7 bases. Trimming took 2 bases from V and 1 from J; bases not matched to a gene: 12. The germline V gene encodes CDR1 GTSNPN and CDR2 SVGIG (reference sequence). The CDR3 is made up of 17 amino acids.

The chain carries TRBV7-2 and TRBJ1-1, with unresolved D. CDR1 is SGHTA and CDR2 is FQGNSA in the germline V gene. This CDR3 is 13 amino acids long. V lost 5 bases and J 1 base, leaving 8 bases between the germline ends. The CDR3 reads CASSRLKNTEAFF. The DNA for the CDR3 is TGTGCCAGCAGCCGACTAAAGAACACTGAAGCTTTCTTT.

For the CDR3, the DNA is TGTGCCAGCAGTTATGGCGGGACCTTCTATGGCTACACCTTC. It yields the protein CASSYGGTFYGYTF. The chain couples TRBV28 to TRBJ1-2, with a tentative D call TRBD1 (5 bases). V shed 4 bases and J shed 4 bases, with 13 bases lying between them. From germline, CDR1 is MDHEN and CDR2 SYDVKM. This CDR3 has 14 residues.

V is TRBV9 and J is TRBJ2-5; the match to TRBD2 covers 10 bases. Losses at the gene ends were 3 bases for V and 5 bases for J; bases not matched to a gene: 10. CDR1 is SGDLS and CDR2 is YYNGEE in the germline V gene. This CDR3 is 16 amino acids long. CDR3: CASSDSGGFFTETQYF. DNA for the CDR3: TGTGCCAGCAGCGATAGCGGGGGGTTTTTCACGGAGACCCAGTACTTC.